Each of the 17 T cell receptor beta chains below was sequenced from the same sample in a study of shared clonotypes between healthy human individuals. Some clones are missing from TCRdb's copy, which holds only in-frame ones; the method was immunoSEQ multiplex PCR. The repertoire holds hundreds of thousands of clones, with approximately 74% as singletons. The sample taken for sequencing was memory CD4+ T cells sorted from blood. Regarding subset: CD45RA-negative fraction. Every receptor here comes from a woman younger than 45 in good health.

The chain is built from TRBV9 and TRBJ1-6; D is uncertain. The germline V gene encodes CDR1 SGDLS and CDR2 YYNGEE. V lost 0 bases to trimming and J lost 0 bases, with 13 bases between them. The CDR3 is 18 amino acids. CDR3 sequence: CASSVAPVLGSYNSPLHF. The CDR3 coding sequence is TGTGCCAGCAGCGTAGCCCCGGTCTTAGGCTCCTATAATTCACCCCTCCACTTT.

The chain links TRBV6-1 to TRBJ1-1; TRBD1 matches 8 bases. CDR3 size: 15 residues. Looked up from germline, CDR1 is MNHNS and CDR2 is SASEGT. J was trimmed by 2 bases and V by 6 bases; bases with no gene match: 8. The CDR3 DNA follows: TGTGCCAGCAGGGATGGACAGGGTTTTAACACTGAAGCTTTCTTT. Residues: CASRDGQGFNTEAFF.

The rearrangement links TRBV14 to TRBJ2-5, with TRBD2 identical over 7 bases. V shed 1 base, J shed 6 bases, and the junction held 14 bases outside the gene matches. Per the germline V gene, CDR1 is SGHDN and CDR2 is FVKESK. The CDR3 sequence is 17 residues long. The CDR3 is CASSQGARGGPRKTQYF. The CDR3 DNA reads as TGTGCCAGCAGCCAAGGCGCCCGGGGAGGGCCGAGGAAGACCCAGTACTTC.

The V call is TRBV5-4, the J call TRBJ2-1, with D perhaps TRBD1 (5 bases). V lost 4 bases, J lost 4 bases, and 15 bases lay in between. CDR1 SGHNT and CDR2 YYREEE come from the germline V gene (reference sequence). The CDR3 is 15 residues long. CDR3 region: CASSLDSWGYNEQFF. Written as DNA, the CDR3 is TGTGCCAGCAGCCTTGACAGCTGGGGTTACAATGAGCAGTTCTTC.

To note about this clone: A read error may account for a junction end that differs from germline. V and J are TRBV15 and TRBJ2-1; TRBD2 matches at 7 bases. This CDR3 comprises 16 residues. Germline V gene sequence: CDR1 LNHNV, CDR2 YYDKDF (reference sequence). The CDR3 bases are TGTGCCACCAGCAGAGGAGGCGGGAGCGCGCAAACTTCCCGGGTCTTC. It yields the protein CATSRGGGSAQTSRVF.

This sequence joins TRBV19 and TRBJ2-2; perhaps TRBD1 as D (5 bases). Germline V lookup: CDR1 LNHDA, CDR2 SQIVND (reference sequence). V was trimmed by 5 bases and J by 5 bases, leaving 12 bases between them. There are 14 residues in the CDR3. The CDR3 reads CASSPQGWTGELFF. The CDR3 region has the DNA TGTGCCAGTAGTCCCCAGGGATGGACCGGGGAGCTGTTTTTT.

The J gene is TRBJ2-3, the V gene TRBV13; 8 bases are shared with TRBD2. The ends lost 5 bases at V and 1 base at J; junction bases unmatched: 8. This CDR3 is 16 amino acids long. Per germline, CDR1 PRHDT and CDR2 FYEKMQ (reference sequence). CDR3 residues: CASSVRAGGGTDTQYF. The CDR3 region has the DNA TGTGCCAGCAGCGTCCGGGCGGGAGGCGGCACAGATACGCAGTATTTT.

V usage is TRBV2 and J usage is TRBJ2-1; TRBD1 aligns across 9 bases. Trimming cost V 8 bases and J 0 bases; bases outside gene matches: 5. This CDR3 has 15 residues. Germline V lookup: CDR1 SNHLY, CDR2 FYNNEI. CDR3 in amino acids: CASREQGASYNEQFF. The CDR3 nucleotides are TGTGCCAGCCGGGAACAGGGGGCCTCCTACAATGAGCAGTTCTTC.

The chain carries TRBV30 and TRBJ1-1; a weak D match, TRBD1 (5 bases). The CDR3 contains 20 residues. With 2 bases removed from V and 1 base from J, the gap between germline ends came to 29 bases. Germline CDR1 GTSNPN, CDR2 SVGIG (reference sequence). The CDR3 coding sequence is TGTGCCTGGAGTACCCAAGGGGAAAGAATCAGAGAGTGGGGGAACACTGAAGCTTTCTTT. Protein sequence: CAWSTQGERIREWGNTEAFF.

This CDR3 reads CASSLKGVETQYF. The CDR3 DNA reads as TGTGCCAGCAGCTTGAAAGGTGTCGAGACCCAGTACTTC. The rearrangement uses TRBV5-4 and TRBJ2-5; D gene ambiguous. From germline, CDR1 is SGHNT and CDR2 YYREEE (reference sequence). V was clipped by 1 base and J by 5 bases, with 9 bases between them. There are 13 residues in the CDR3.

This chain connects TRBV19 to TRBJ2-7; D is ambiguous. This CDR3 has 13 amino acids. With 4 bases removed from V and 3 bases from J, the gap between germline ends came to 10 bases. Germline CDR1 is LNHDA and CDR2 is SQIVND (reference sequence). CDR3 DNA: TGTGCCAGTAGTAGAGACTCTTACTACGAGCAGTACTTC. This encodes CASSRDSYYEQYF. Looking up the rest from reference TRBV19 and TRBJ2-7 gives the full variable domain: DGGITQSPKYLFRKEGQNVTLSCEQNLNHDAMYWYRQDPGQGLRLIYYSQIVNDFQKGDIAEGYSVSREKKESFPLTVTSAQKNPTAFYLCASSRDSYYEQYFGPGTRLTVT.

This chain connects TRBV6-5 to TRBJ2-1, with D perhaps given as TRBD1 or TRBD2 (5 bases each). This CDR3 spans 15 amino acids. V lost 5 bases, J lost 4 bases, and 15 bases lay in between. CDR1 and CDR2 from the germline V gene are MNHEY and SVGAGI. CDR3 coding DNA: TGTGCCAGCAGTGTCGTCCGGGACGGATACAATGAGCAGTTCTTC. Its translation: CASSVVRDGYNEQFF.

V gene TRBV7-9 combines with J gene TRBJ1-4; D gene ambiguous. Germline V gene data show CDR1 as SEHNR and CDR2 as FQNEAQ (reference sequence). V lost 4 bases and J lost 6, with 12 bases in between. The CDR3 sequence is 14 residues long. The CDR3 loop is CASSSKSWDEKLFF. CDR3 nucleotide sequence: TGTGCCAGCAGCTCCAAAAGTTGGGATGAAAAACTGTTTTTT.

CDR3 sequence reads: CASSSGASTDTQYF. CDR3 bases: TGTGCCAGCAGCTCGGGGGCTAGCACAGATACGCAGTATTTT. The rearrangement uses TRBV7-2 and TRBJ2-3; D tentatively fits TRBD1 or TRBD2 (6 bases each). Trimming shortened V by 4 bases and J by 0 bases, and 8 bases separated the two germline ends. This CDR3 is built from 14 residues. CDR1 and CDR2 from the germline V gene are SGHTA and FQGNSA.

This clone was seen a single time. This sample includes further DNA sequences coding for the same CDR3. This chain uses TRBV7-2 with TRBJ2-1; 7 bases map to TRBD2. The CDR3 is 15 amino acids. Per the germline V gene, CDR1 is SGHTA and CDR2 is FQGNSA. The junction had 6 bases not matched to a gene; V was cut back by 5 bases and J by 2 bases. The DNA for the CDR3 is TGTGCCAGCAGCCAACTAGCGTTAACCTACAATGAGCAGTTCTTC. Its translation is CASSQLALTYNEQFF.

This clone has a handful of counts. Distinct nucleotide sequences in the sample also encode this CDR3. The CDR3 nucleotides are TGCGCCAGCAGCTTGAGTACTAGCGGATACAATGAGCAGTTCTTC. The encoded protein is CASSLSTSGYNEQFF. The chain joins TRBV5-1 to TRBJ2-1; TRBD2 agrees at 8 bases. With 1 base clipped from V and 4 bases from J, the junction kept 4 bases outside the gene matches. Germline V gene lookup returns CDR1 SGHRS and CDR2 YFSETQ. This CDR3 contains 15 residues.

Of note for this clone: This sample includes further DNA sequences coding for the same CDR3. V gene TRBV28 combines with J gene TRBJ1-2; TRBD1 is a possible D gene (6 bases). The CDR3 contains 13 residues. The ends were cut back, 6 bases at V and 8 bases at J, with 16 bases in the middle. Germline lookup yields CDR1 MDHEN and CDR2 SYDVKM. The CDR3: CASRSQGRGGYTF. CDR3 coding DNA: TGTGCCAGCAGGTCACAGGGAAGGGGCGGCTACACCTTC.